This TCR beta chain was retrieved from a study of blood T cell repertoires in COVID-19 (TCRdb year 2020). Regarding the research as a whole: The collaborator samples originated in the United States, Italy and Spain and spanned the acute and convalescent phases of COVID-19. The prospective study material was composed of cDNA or gDNA derived from T cells, B-cell-depleted T cells, or PBMCs. Samples were obtained from the ongoing ImmuneRACE study (first 160 participants) and from some 1,200 subjects provided by 6 global collaborators. The repertoires were released in a freely available public database meant as a resource for research on the immune response to SARS-CoV-2. Deeply sampled blood TCRbeta repertoires from subjects exposed to, actively infected with, or recovered from COVID-19 were included in the dataset. Nearly every sample came with metadata listing a de-identified subject ID, COVID-19 status, age in years and sex. Where HLA class I and class II types were available, the types were taken from metadata supplied by the sample provider, not from assay-based typing.

Study-wide conclusions, independent of this receptor: How much clinical and demographic metadata was included differed by source and by participant, and the metadata was provided uncurated.

The junction shows trimming of 3 bases on V and 8 bases on J, plus 7 bases between the germline ends. Inclusive of the bounding cysteine and phenylalanine, the CDR3 is 12 residues long. The read is trimmed to its CDR3 DNA, 36 bases read in frame from base 1. In regard to this clone: It has no known antigen specificity. Within one base of it there is no much larger clone, and no base qualities were kept.

Collaborating institutions collected whole blood in K2EDTA tubes following their own protocols. For TCRbeta analysis, collaborators shipped samples in one of three forms: frozen whole blood, isolated PBMCs, or DNA extracted from either of those sample types. The immunoSEQ Assay, a bias-controlled multiplex PCR, was used to amplify TCRbeta CDR3 regions from genomic DNA. The study's processing was this. Nucleated cell counts per sample were estimated from amplification of reference gene primers within the assay. To quantify the absolute abundance of each unique TCRbeta CDR3 rearrangement, sequence reads were collapsed and filtered. For each sample, productive Simpson clonality was calculated as the square root of Simpson's diversity index over productive rearrangements. TCRdb stores this immuneACCESS table with in-frame sequences only. Part of the clones is absent; in the studies checked, under half of the shortfall reflects unresolved V genes, and no reason is known for the rest. Clone size and V and J calls were adopted from that table, with D and trimming inferred from the DNA. Counted in this sample were some 46,000 clones; 75% to 90% of them appeared once. Approximately 5% of the sample comes from the top ten.

The receptor chain draws on TRBV12-3 or TRBV12-4 and TRBJ2-2; TRBD1 could be the D gene, as 5 bases match. The sequenced material came from peripheral blood. This clonotype originated in a human donor in a cohort sampled during active COVID-19. The DNA reads TGTGCCAGCAGTTTGAGGACAGGGGAGCTGTTTTTT. Protein translation: CASSLRTGELFF.